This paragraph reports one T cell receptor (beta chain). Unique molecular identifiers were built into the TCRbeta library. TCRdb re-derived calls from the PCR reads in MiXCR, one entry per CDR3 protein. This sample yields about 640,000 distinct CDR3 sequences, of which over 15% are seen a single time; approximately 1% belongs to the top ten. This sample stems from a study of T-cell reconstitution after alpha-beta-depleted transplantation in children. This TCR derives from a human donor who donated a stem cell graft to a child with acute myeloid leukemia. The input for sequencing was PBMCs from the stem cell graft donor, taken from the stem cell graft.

Here the CDR3 DNA reads TGTGCCTGGAGTGTAGGGCAGTTCGAAGCTTTCTTT. Protein sequence: CAWSVGQFEAFF. The chain carries TRBV30 and TRBJ1-1; D uncertain. Germline V lookup: CDR1 GTSNPN, CDR2 SVGIG (reference sequence). There are 12 residues in the CDR3. V lost 0 bases and J lost 8, with 10 bases in between.